This T cell receptor (beta chain) was identified in a study of a mutant IDH1 vaccine in newly diagnosed glioma. As for the study in general: Vaccination was launched 4-6 weeks after radiotherapy alone, or with temozolomide cycles.

Profiled with immunoSEQ multiplex PCR; TCRdb holds only in-frame clones, not every one. This sample has some 63,000 clones, with under 85% found just once. About this clone: Antigen: not known.

Time point given: week 35, safety follow-up. One vaccine dose held 300 ug of mutant IDH1 20-mer peptide and came with topical imiquimod. The receptor was derived from a man in his fifties with glioma. The sequencing used PBMCs, collected from a glioma patient whose treatment included an IDH1 peptide vaccine.

The CDR3 loop reads CASSLALAELYEQYF. The CDR3 DNA reads as TGCGCCAGCAGCTTGGCGCTAGCGGAGTTATACGAGCAGTACTTC. The chain employs TRBV5-1 and TRBJ2-7, with 7 bases that match TRBD2. This CDR3 contains 15 residues. Per the germline V gene, CDR1 is SGHRS and CDR2 is YFSETQ. V lost 0 bases and J lost 4; bases outside the gene matches: 7.